These 7 T cell receptor beta chains came from one sample sequenced in a study of blood T cell repertoires in COVID-19 (dated by TCRdb to the early 2020s). Receptors were amplified or captured by the immunoSEQ multiplex PCR assay. Held by TCRdb, this immuneACCESS table contains in-frame sequences only and omits some clones. Under half of the omission traces to an unresolved V gene where checked; the cause of the rest is unknown. The sample table lists around 76,000 clones, around 89% of them with a count of one. About 0.5% of the sample is held by the ten biggest clonotypes. The sample taken for sequencing was peripheral blood. The receptors originated from a man aged 55-75 years with acute or convalescent COVID-19.

The rearrangement uses TRBV19 and TRBJ1-5; D might be TRBD1 (6 bases). This CDR3 has 15 amino acids. The germline V gene has CDR1 LNHDA and CDR2 SQIVND (reference sequence). Trimming removed 2 bases at V and 1 base at J, with 9 bases between. This CDR3 reads CASSILRGSNQPQHF. CDR3 bases: TGTGCCAGTAGTATACTCAGGGGCAGCAATCAGCCCCAGCATTTT.

The V call is TRBV5-1, the J call TRBJ2-7; D is possibly TRBD2 (5 bases). Germline V gives CDR1 SGHRS, CDR2 YFSETQ. The CDR3 has 14 amino acids. Deletions cut 0 bases from V and 7 bases from J, with 14 bases between. The CDR3: CASSLAGSMGEQYF. CDR3 nucleotide sequence: TGCGCCAGCAGCTTGGCGGGGTCAATGGGGGAGCAGTACTTC.

The rearrangement joins TRBV24-1 to TRBJ1-2; D gene ambiguous. Germline-derived CDR1 and CDR2 are KGHDR and SFDVKD. Trimming removed 8 bases from V and 8 bases from J, with 8 bases in between. The CDR3 has 10 amino acids. CDR3 amino acids: CATTRGGYTF. The CDR3 DNA sequence: TGTGCCACCACCAGAGGGGGCTACACCTTC.

This clone appeared a few times. The V call is TRBV6-5, the J call TRBJ1-4; maybe TRBD1 (6 bases). Trimming shortened V by 6 bases and J by 7 bases, and 15 bases separated the two germline ends. Germline V gene sequence: CDR1 MNHEY, CDR2 SVGAGI. The CDR3 extends over 14 amino acids. The CDR3 protein is CASSNGGGSEKLFF. For the CDR3, the DNA is TGTGCCAGCAGCAATGGGGGCGGGAGTGAAAAACTGTTTTTT.

J is TRBJ1-3 and V is TRBV6-1, with D uncertain. The CDR3 totals 14 residues. The V gene lost 1 base and the J gene lost 4 bases, with 8 bases spanning the gap. The V gene's germline CDR1 is MNHNS and CDR2 SASEGT. The chain's CDR3 is CASSEGRSGNTIYF. CDR3 bases: TGTGCCAGCAGTGAAGGAAGGAGCGGAAACACCATATATTTT.

There are a few counts of this clone. The gene calls are TRBV6-2 or TRBV6-3 and TRBJ2-7; 11 nucleotides line up with TRBD1. V trimming: 2 bases; J trimming: 2 bases; junction bases outside the gene matches: 11. Germline V gene data show CDR1 as MNHEY and CDR2 as SVGEGT. The CDR3 is 18 residues long. In nucleotides, the CDR3 is TGTGCCAGCAGTTACACAACAGGACAGGGGGCAAACCCCTACGAGCAGTACTTC. This encodes CASSYTTGQGANPYEQYF.

The V and J genes are TRBV6-5 and TRBJ2-7; 9 nucleotides align to TRBD2. V lost 5 bases, J lost 0 bases, and 2 bases stayed unmatched. Germline loops: CDR1 MNHEY, CDR2 SVGAGI. This CDR3 has 14 amino acids. The CDR3 DNA reads as TGTGCCAGCAGTCGTAGCGGGAGCTCCTACGAGCAGTACTTC. Translated, it gives CASSRSGSSYEQYF.